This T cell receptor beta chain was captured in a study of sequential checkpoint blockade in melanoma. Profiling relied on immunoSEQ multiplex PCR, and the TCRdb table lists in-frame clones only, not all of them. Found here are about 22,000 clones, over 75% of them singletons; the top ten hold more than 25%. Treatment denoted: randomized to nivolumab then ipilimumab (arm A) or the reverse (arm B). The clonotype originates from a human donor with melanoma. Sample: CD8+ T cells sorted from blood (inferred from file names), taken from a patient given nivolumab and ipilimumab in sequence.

The CDR3: CASSVSDNQPQHF. DNA for the CDR3: TGTGCCAGCAGTGTGTCAGACAATCAGCCCCAGCATTTT. The rearrangement uses TRBV2 and TRBJ1-5, with D uncertain. The germline V gene encodes CDR1 SNHLY and CDR2 FYNNEI. The CDR3 has 13 residues. Trimming cost V 4 bases and J 3 bases, with 7 bases left between them.